The 20 T cell receptor beta chains below were found in one sample sequenced in a study of T cell responses to AZD1222 COVID-19 vaccine. Produced via immunoSEQ multiplex PCR; TCRdb's table is partial and in-frame only. Among some 100,000 clones listed, 85% to 90% were seen once. The specimen was peripheral blood, collected on day 0 of AZD1222 vaccination. All receptors come from an adult in good health.

The V and J genes are TRBV9 and TRBJ1-2; 11 bases match TRBD1. Germline CDR1 SGDLS, CDR2 YYNGEE. The CDR3 length is 16 residues. J was trimmed by 4 bases and V by 4 bases; bases with no gene match: 9. CDR3 DNA: TGTGCCAGCAGCACGCGGACAGGGGGCTATGTCTATGGCTACACCTTC. It yields the protein CASSTRTGGYVYGYTF.

The rearrangement uses TRBV5-8 and TRBJ1-2, with no clear D. CDR1 and CDR2 from the germline V gene are SGHTS and YDEGEE. This CDR3 contains 13 residues. V lost 5 bases, J lost 8 bases, and 16 bases lay in between. The CDR3 coding sequence is TGTGCCAGCAGGAGGTCCGACCTCTGGGGCTACACCTTC. It is translated as CASRRSDLWGYTF.

This clone has just one count. The chain couples TRBV7-2 to TRBJ2-5, with D unresolved. CDR1 is SGHTA and CDR2 is FQGNSA in the germline V gene. V was clipped by 7 bases and J by 5 bases, with 5 bases between them. The CDR3 extends over 10 amino acids. The CDR3 DNA sequence: TGTGCCAGCACCTCGGAGACCCAGTACTTC. Translation gives CASTSETQYF.

This clone was counted only a few times. Other DNA variants within this sample encode the same CDR3. The chain recombines TRBV18 with TRBJ2-7, with unresolved D. CDR3 length: 14 residues. Per germline, CDR1 KGHSH and CDR2 LQKENI. The V end was cut by 3 bases, the J end by 6 bases, with 15 bases between. The CDR3 loop is CASSPPGPSGEQYF. Written as DNA, the CDR3 is TGTGCCAGCTCACCCCCGGGTCCCTCCGGCGAGCAGTACTTC.

This rearrangement joins TRBV9 to TRBJ2-2; D possibly corresponds to TRBD1 (5 bases). Germline CDR1 reads SGDLS; CDR2 reads YYNGEE. V gave up 0 bases and J gave up 8 bases, with 14 bases separating them. The CDR3 runs to 15 residues. CDR3 region: CASSVAGWYRGELFF. In nucleotides, the CDR3 is TGTGCCAGCAGCGTAGCAGGGTGGTATCGTGGGGAGCTGTTTTTT.

The rearrangement joins TRBV7-8 to TRBJ1-2; no clear D gene. This CDR3 region has 13 residues. V lost 5 bases and J lost 6, with 13 bases in between. From germline, CDR1 is SGHVS and CDR2 FQNEAQ. The CDR3 bases are TGTGCCAGCAGCCCGCGGAAGGGAGATGGCTACACCTTC. Encoded protein: CASSPRKGDGYTF. The whole variable domain, remainder taken from reference TRBV7-8 and TRBJ1-2, is GAGVSQSPRYKVAKRGQDVALRCDPISGHVSLFWYQQALGQGPEFLTYFQNEAQLDKSGLPSDRFFAERPEGSVSTLKIQRTQQEDSAVYLCASSPRKGDGYTFGSGTRLTVV.

V usage is TRBV19 and J usage is TRBJ2-5; 10 bases are shared with TRBD1. J was trimmed by 3 bases and V by 4 bases; bases with no gene match: 5. CDR3 length: 15 amino acids. The germline V gene has CDR1 LNHDA and CDR2 SQIVND (reference sequence). This CDR3 is CASSRPGQGKETQYF. Written as DNA, the CDR3 is TGTGCCAGTAGTAGACCGGGACAGGGGAAAGAGACCCAGTACTTC.

The gene calls are TRBV2 and TRBJ2-7; no reliable D call. The CDR3 spans 11 residues. The ends were cut back, 6 bases at V and 3 bases at J, with 6 bases in the middle. CDR1 and CDR2 (germline): SNHLY, FYNNEI. The CDR3 is CASRAYYEQYF. The CDR3, as DNA: TGTGCCAGCAGAGCCTACTACGAGCAGTACTTC. The whole variable domain, filled in from reference TRBV2 and TRBJ2-7, reads EPEVTQTPSHQVTQMGQEVILRCVPISNHLYFYWYRQILGQKVEFLVSFYNNEISEKSEIFDDQFSVERPDGSNFTLKIRSTKLEDSAMYFCASRAYYEQYFGPGTRLTVT.

This clone was observed at least ten times. V usage is TRBV14 and J usage is TRBJ1-1; D uncertain. CDR1 and CDR2 (germline): SGHDN, FVKESK. Trimming removed 2 bases at V and 0 bases at J, with 13 bases between. This CDR3 is 16 amino acids long. CDR3 bases: TGTGCCAGCAGCCAATCAGACGAGTCTCTGAACACTGAAGCTTTCTTT. Its translation is CASSQSDESLNTEAFF.

The chain links TRBV3-1 (or the pseudogene TRBV3-2) to TRBJ2-7; the D gene could be TRBD1 or TRBD2 (5 bases each). Germline values: CDR1 LGHDT, CDR2 YNNKEL (reference sequence). CDR3 length equals 16 residues. The V end lost 0 bases, the J end lost 1 base, and 13 bases lay between the germline ends. This CDR3 is CASSQDPGTKSYEQYF. As DNA, the CDR3 is TGTGCCAGCAGCCAAGATCCCGGGACGAAATCCTACGAGCAGTACTTC.

The J gene is TRBJ2-7, the V gene TRBV2; no reliable D call. CDR1 and CDR2 (germline): SNHLY, FYNNEI. CDR3 length equals 11 residues. The ends were cut back, 8 bases at V and 4 bases at J, with 9 bases in the middle. The CDR3 reads CASAVRYEQYF. CDR3 coding DNA: TGTGCCAGCGCGGTGCGGTACGAGCAGTACTTC.

This sequence joins TRBV5-1 and TRBJ2-3; D remains unclear. V lost 10 bases, J lost 12 bases, and 18 bases lay in between. Germline V lookup: CDR1 SGHRS, CDR2 YFSETQ. The CDR3 consists of 11 residues. The CDR3 reads CACRWEGLQYF. The CDR3 bases are TGCGCCTGCCGTTGGGAAGGTCTCCAGTATTTT.

This clone occurred once. This chain connects TRBV28 to TRBJ2-7, with a possible D match to TRBD1 (7 bases). The CDR3 length is 17 residues. Germline CDR1 reads MDHEN; CDR2 reads SYDVKM. The ends were cut back, 7 bases at V and 6 bases at J, with 28 bases in the middle. The DNA of the CDR3 is TGTGCCAGCATACCCTCAGGGGGAGGCAGGGGTTTGGTCGAGCAGTACTTC. It specifies CASIPSGGGRGLVEQYF.

The chain is built from TRBV2 and TRBJ1-6; TRBD1 is a possible D gene (5 bases). Trimming stripped 3 bases from V and 0 bases from J, with 9 bases between. CDR3 length equals 16 residues. Germline CDR1 is SNHLY and CDR2 is FYNNEI. Here the CDR3 reads CASSDSGGSYNSPLHF. CDR3 coding DNA: TGTGCCAGCAGTGATTCCGGGGGCTCCTATAATTCACCCCTCCACTTT.

The chain combines TRBV19 with TRBJ1-2; TRBD1 aligns across 7 bases. This CDR3 region has 15 residues. The germline V gene has CDR1 LNHDA and CDR2 SQIVND (reference sequence). The V gene end was trimmed by 4 bases and the J gene end by 5 bases; junction bases not matched to a gene: 10. As DNA, the CDR3 is TGTGCCAGTAGTACCCACCGGGGACAGTCTTATGGCTACACCTTC. Translating it yields CASSTHRGQSYGYTF.

The chain recombines TRBV7-9 with TRBJ1-6; D ambiguous. The CDR3 consists of 15 residues. Germline CDR1 and CDR2: SEHNR and FQNEAQ (reference sequence). V was trimmed by 6 bases and J by 6 bases, leaving 15 bases between them. The CDR3 bases are TGTGCCAGCAGTATAGGCCCAGGTATTAATTCACCCCTCCACTTT. Its protein is CASSIGPGINSPLHF.

This clone was seen a few times. The genes are TRBV24-1 and TRBJ2-5; TRBD1 agrees at 10 bases. V was pared by 7 bases and J by 5 bases, with 9 bases of the junction left unmatched. The length of the CDR3 is 15 residues. CDR1 and CDR2 from the germline V gene are KGHDR and SFDVKD. CDR3 sequence reads: CATSVWKDRGETQYF. CDR3 nucleotide sequence: TGTGCCACCAGCGTCTGGAAGGACAGGGGGGAGACCCAGTACTTC.

The V gene is TRBV24-1, the J gene TRBJ2-7, with D possibly TRBD1 on 6 matching bases. The CDR3 runs 13 residues. Germline CDR1 KGHDR, CDR2 SFDVKD. The germline V and J ends were trimmed by 5 bases and 9 bases, with 16 bases remaining between them. Written as DNA, the CDR3 is TGTGCCACCAGTGTCGAACAGGGTTCCCGGCAGTACTTC. It translates to CATSVEQGSRQYF.

The chain employs TRBV5-1 and TRBJ2-5; the match to TRBD1 covers 7 bases. CDR1 is SGHRS, CDR2 YFSETQ, per germline. J gave up 2 bases and V 0 bases, and 4 bases lay outside the gene matches. CDR3 length: 15 residues. The CDR3 DNA follows: TGCGCCAGCAGCTTGGGGGGGACAGAGCAAGAGACCCAGTACTTC. It translates to CASSLGGTEQETQYF.

The chain is built from TRBV4-2 and TRBJ1-1, with D tentatively TRBD1 (5 bases). Trimming took off 3 bases at V and 7 bases at J, with 15 bases between the two ends. The germline gives CDR1 LGHNA, CDR2 YNFKEQ. The CDR3 sequence is 14 residues long. The CDR3 nucleotides read TGTGCCAGCAGCCACTCAGGGTTGGGAGGTGAAGCTTTCTTT. Translating it yields CASSHSGLGGEAFF.